This T cell receptor beta chain stems from a study of CD8 T cells in ankylosing spondylitis. TCRdb reprocessed the 5' RACE reads via MiXCR and lists one record per CDR3 protein. This table holds about 540,000 distinct CDR3 sequences, approximately 11% found once. The length of the CDR3 is 16 residues. CDR1 and CDR2 (germline): SGHRS, YFSETQ. V was pared by 2 bases and J by 2 bases, with 7 bases of the junction left unmatched. In its sample, this clonotype was seen a few times. What it binds is not known. Study conclusions and caveats: What appeared characteristic of ankylosing spondylitis blood was a TCR beta motif of fewer than ten highly homologous variants.

The rearrangement links TRBV5-1 to TRBJ2-4; 7 nucleotides agree with TRBD2. The sequence was collected from a male donor with ankylosing spondylitis. The sample comprised blood, either unsorted or a sorted T cell fraction (not recorded which). DNA for the CDR3: TGCGCCAGCAGCTTAGGGGAGGGGAGTACCAAAAACATTCAGTACTTC. This sequence encodes CASSLGEGSTKNIQYF. Complete variable domain (other parts from reference TRBV5-1 and TRBJ2-4): KAGVTQTPRYLIKTRGQQVTLSCSPISGHRSVSWYQQTPGQGLQFLFEYFSETQRNKGNFPGRFSGRQFSNSRSEMNVSTLELGDSALYLCASSLGEGSTKNIQYFGAGTRLSVL.